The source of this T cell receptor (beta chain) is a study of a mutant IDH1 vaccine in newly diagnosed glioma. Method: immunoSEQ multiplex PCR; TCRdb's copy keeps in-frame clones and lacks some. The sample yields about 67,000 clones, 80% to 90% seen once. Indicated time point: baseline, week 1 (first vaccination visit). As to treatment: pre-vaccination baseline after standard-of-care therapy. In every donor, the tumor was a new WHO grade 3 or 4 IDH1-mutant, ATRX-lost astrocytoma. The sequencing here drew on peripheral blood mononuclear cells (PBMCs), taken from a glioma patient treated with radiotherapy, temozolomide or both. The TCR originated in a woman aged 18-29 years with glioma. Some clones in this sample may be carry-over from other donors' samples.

This CDR3 reads CSVGGGQGNTGELFF. Here the CDR3 DNA reads TGCAGCGTTGGGGGTGGGCAGGGGAACACCGGGGAGCTGTTTTTT. V gene TRBV29-1 combines with J gene TRBJ2-2; D might be TRBD1 (5 bases). Trimming shortened V by 4 bases and J by 1 base, and 13 bases separated the two germline ends. The CDR3 spans 15 residues. Germline V lookup: CDR1 SQVTM, CDR2 ANQGSEA.